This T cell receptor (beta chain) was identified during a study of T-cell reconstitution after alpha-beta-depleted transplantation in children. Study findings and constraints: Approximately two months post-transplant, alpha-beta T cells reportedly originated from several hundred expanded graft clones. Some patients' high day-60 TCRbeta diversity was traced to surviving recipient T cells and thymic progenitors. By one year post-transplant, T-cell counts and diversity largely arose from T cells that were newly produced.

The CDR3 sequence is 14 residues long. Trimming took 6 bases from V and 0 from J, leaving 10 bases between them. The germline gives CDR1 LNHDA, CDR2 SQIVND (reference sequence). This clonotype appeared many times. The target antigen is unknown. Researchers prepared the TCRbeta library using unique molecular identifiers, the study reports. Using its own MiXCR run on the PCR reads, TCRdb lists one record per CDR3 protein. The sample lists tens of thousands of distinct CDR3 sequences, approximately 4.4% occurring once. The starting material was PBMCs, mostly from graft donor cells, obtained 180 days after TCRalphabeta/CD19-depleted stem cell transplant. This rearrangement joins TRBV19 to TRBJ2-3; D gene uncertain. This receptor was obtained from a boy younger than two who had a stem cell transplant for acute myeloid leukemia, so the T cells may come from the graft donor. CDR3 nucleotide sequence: TGTGCCAGTAGCCCCCGACTGAGCACAGATACGCAGTATTTT. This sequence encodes CASSPRLSTDTQYF. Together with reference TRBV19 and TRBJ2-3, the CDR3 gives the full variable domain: DGGITQSPKYLFRKEGQNVTLSCEQNLNHDAMYWYRQDPGQGLRLIYYSQIVNDFQKGDIAEGYSVSREKKESFPLTVTSAQKNPTAFYLCASSPRLSTDTQYFGPGTRLTVL.